This is a list of T cell receptor beta chains from one sample in a study of beta chain features in type 1 diabetes. Here immunoSEQ multiplex PCR was the method, and the copy in TCRdb shows in-frame clones only, minus some. Among approximately 260,000 clones listed, around 22% were seen once. Sequencing used naive CD4+ T cells from blood. These receptors were collected from a woman aged 25 to 45 with type 1 diabetes. CDR3s include the opening cysteine and the closing phenylalanine or tryptophan. Each record gives: clone size, J gene, V gene, D gene, CDR3 DNA, CDR3 protein. A D gene is named only where the DNA matches it firmly. The size field is filled for only some rows; it gives once, few, many or a size class.

size: -
J: TRBJ1-1
V: TRBV29-1
D: TRBD1
DNA: TGCAGCGGACAGGGTAAAGCTGAAGCTTTCTTT
CDR3: CSGQGKAEAFF

size: -
J: TRBJ2-1
V: TRBV5-4
D: TRBD2
DNA: TGTGCCAGCAGCCCGGGACTAGCGTTCAATGAGCAGTTCTTC
CDR3: CASSPGLAFNEQFF

size: -
J: TRBJ2-1
V: TRBV29-1
D: -
DNA: TGCAGCGTTGCCGGTCGTGCTCACAATGAGCAGTTCTTC
CDR3: CSVAGRAHNEQFF

size: -
J: TRBJ2-5
V: TRBV29-1
D: TRBD1
DNA: TGCAGCGTGACGGACAGGGCAGAGACCCAGTACTTC
CDR3: CSVTDRAETQYF

size: -
J: TRBJ1-2
V: TRBV27
D: -
DNA: TGTGCCAGCAGTACCCAGGGGCGCGGCTATGGCTACACCTTC
CDR3: CASSTQGRGYGYTF

size: -
J: TRBJ2-3
V: TRBV9
D: -
DNA: TGTGCCAGCAGCGTAGGTGTTAGCGACAGCACAGATACGCAGTATTTT
CDR3: CASSVGVSDSTDTQYF

size: -
J: TRBJ1-2
V: TRBV11-1
D: -
DNA: TGTGCCAGCAGCCCCCGGACAGAAATCTATGGCTACACCTTC
CDR3: CASSPRTEIYGYTF

size: few
J: TRBJ1-1
V: TRBV29-1
D: -
DNA: TGCAGCGTCCTACTAAGCACTGAAGCTTTCTTT
CDR3: CSVLLSTEAFF

size: -
J: TRBJ2-7
V: TRBV7-9
D: TRBD2
DNA: TGTGCCAGCAGCTTAACTAGCGGCTACGAGCAGTACTTC
CDR3: CASSLTSGYEQYF

size: -
J: TRBJ2-3
V: TRBV28
D: -
DNA: TGTGCCAGCAGTTTATTCCCCCAACGGGACAAAGATACGCAGTATTTT
CDR3: CASSLFPQRDKDTQYF

size: -
J: TRBJ1-5
V: TRBV30
D: -
DNA: TGTGCCGCGGACATTAGCAATCAGCCCCAGCATTTT
CDR3: CAADISNQPQHF

size: few
J: TRBJ1-2
V: TRBV15
D: -
DNA: TGTGCCACCAGCGCCTATAACTATGGCTACACCTTC
CDR3: CATSAYNYGYTF

size: few
J: TRBJ2-5
V: TRBV7-8
D: -
DNA: TGTGCCAGCAGCTTCGGGGAGAAGACCCAGTACTTC
CDR3: CASSFGEKTQYF

size: -
J: TRBJ2-3
V: TRBV5-1
D: -
DNA: TGCGCCAGCACCCTGGCGGGCGGGACAGATACGCAGTATTTT
CDR3: CASTLAGGTDTQYF

size: -
J: TRBJ1-4
V: TRBV29-1
D: TRBD1
DNA: TGCAGCGCCTTGACAGGGGGCGGTGAAAAACTGTTTTTT
CDR3: CSALTGGGEKLFF

size: -
J: TRBJ2-1
V: TRBV30
D: -
DNA: TGTGCCTGGAGTGGAGGACTGGGGATTGGCAATGAGCAGTTCTTC
CDR3: CAWSGGLGIGNEQFF

size: -
J: TRBJ2-1
V: TRBV9
D: TRBD2
DNA: TGTGCCAGCAGCGGTAGTGTCGGGCCTAGCGGAACCTACAATGAGCAGTTCTTC
CDR3: CASSGSVGPSGTYNEQFF

size: -
J: TRBJ1-1
V: TRBV20-1
D: TRBD1
DNA: TGCGGGAGACAGGGGAACACTGAAGCTTTCTTT
CDR3: CGRQGNTEAFF

size: few
J: TRBJ2-1
V: TRBV28
D: TRBD1
DNA: TGTGCTCTTCAGGGGACAGGGGGCAATGAGCAGTTCTTC
CDR3: CALQGTGGNEQFF

size: -
J: TRBJ2-7
V: TRBV21-1
D: -
DNA: TGTGCCAGCAGTACAGGGGGCGTATTCTCCTACGAGCAGTACTTC
CDR3: CASSTGGVFSYEQYF

size: -
J: TRBJ2-7
V: TRBV14
D: TRBD1
DNA: TGTGCCAGCAGCCCGATTACAGGGGGCTCCTACGAGCAGTACTTC
CDR3: CASSPITGGSYEQYF

size: few
J: TRBJ1-4
V: TRBV2
D: -
DNA: TGTGCCAGACAGGGAGTGGATGAAAAACTGTTTTTT
CDR3: CARQGVDEKLFF

size: few
J: TRBJ2-1
V: TRBV9
D: TRBD2
DNA: TGTGCCAGCAGCGTAGAGTGGCGGGAGTTGGATGAGCAGTTCTTC
CDR3: CASSVEWRELDEQFF

size: -
J: TRBJ2-1
V: TRBV27
D: -
DNA: TGTGCCAGCAGTTTAGTACTGGCAGTACAGAATGAGCAGTTCTTC
CDR3: CASSLVLAVQNEQFF

size: -
J: TRBJ2-1
V: TRBV18
D: -
DNA: TGTGCCAGCTCACCTCTCTCAGGCAATGAGCAGTTCTTC
CDR3: CASSPLSGNEQFF

size: few
J: TRBJ2-2
V: TRBV11-2
D: -
DNA: TGTGCCAGCAGTTGGAGCGAAAACACCGGGGAGCTGTTTTTT
CDR3: CASSWSENTGELFF

size: -
J: TRBJ2-7
V: TRBV28
D: -
DNA: TGTGCCAGCAGTCCACCCGGCTACGAGCAGTACTTC
CDR3: CASSPPGYEQYF

size: few
J: TRBJ2-1
V: TRBV5-1
D: TRBD2
DNA: TGCGCCAGCAGCTTGAGCCTAGCGGGAAACAATGAGCAGTTCTTC
CDR3: CASSLSLAGNNEQFF

size: few
J: TRBJ2-7
V: TRBV25-1
D: TRBD2
DNA: TGTGCCAGCAGACTAGCGGGGGGCTACGAGCAGTACTTC
CDR3: CASRLAGGYEQYF

size: -
J: TRBJ1-1
V: TRBV30
D: -
DNA: TGTGCCTGGAGTGTACGGGCAGGGACTGAAGCTTTCTTT
CDR3: CAWSVRAGTEAFF

size: few
J: TRBJ1-1
V: TRBV14
D: -
DNA: TGTGCCAGCAGCCCCTCCGGCACTGAAGCTTTCTTT
CDR3: CASSPSGTEAFF

size: -
J: TRBJ1-2
V: TRBV10-3
D: TRBD1
DNA: TGTGCCATCAGTGGGACAGGCCAGAACTATGGCTACACCTTC
CDR3: CAISGTGQNYGYTF

size: -
J: TRBJ2-1
V: TRBV7-2
D: -
DNA: TGTGCCAGCAGCCCGACCACCCCCGACCAGGATGAGCAGTTCTTC
CDR3: CASSPTTPDQDEQFF

size: -
J: TRBJ1-2
V: TRBV19
D: -
DNA: TGTGCCACGGGACACCCCTTAAACTATGGCTACACCTTC
CDR3: CATGHPLNYGYTF

size: few
J: TRBJ1-2
V: TRBV2
D: TRBD1
DNA: TGTGCCAGCGTCGGACAGGGGGCCGAAGCTAACTATGGCTACACCTTC
CDR3: CASVGQGAEANYGYTF

size: few
J: TRBJ2-6
V: TRBV7-6
D: -
DNA: TGTGCCAGCAGCCCTGGAATTGCACGGGGCTCTGGGGCCAACGTCCTGACTTTC
CDR3: CASSPGIARGSGANVLTF

size: -
J: TRBJ2-1
V: TRBV2
D: TRBD2
DNA: TGTGCCAGCAGGCCACTAGCGGGAGGAACCTACAATGAGCAGTTCTTC
CDR3: CASRPLAGGTYNEQFF

size: few
J: TRBJ2-3
V: TRBV29-1
D: TRBD2
DNA: TGCAGCGTTGAAGAGGGTAGCGGGAGCACAGATACGCAGTATTTT
CDR3: CSVEEGSGSTDTQYF

size: -
J: TRBJ2-7
V: TRBV2
D: TRBD1
DNA: TGTGCCAGCAGCGGACAGGACGGTTACGAGCAGTACTTC
CDR3: CASSGQDGYEQYF

size: -
J: TRBJ2-1
V: TRBV11-1
D: -
DNA: TGTGCCAGCAGCTTAGGCCCCTCTCAGGAGTTCTTC
CDR3: CASSLGPSQEFF

size: few
J: TRBJ1-4
V: TRBV18
D: TRBD1
DNA: TGTGCCAGCTCGCCCTTTGCCGGACAGGAGAATGAAAAACTGTTTTTT
CDR3: CASSPFAGQENEKLFF

size: -
J: TRBJ2-1
V: TRBV4-1
D: -
DNA: TGCGCCAGCAGCCAAGCTCGGTCACAGCCTGAGCAGTTCTTC
CDR3: CASSQARSQPEQFF

size: -
J: TRBJ2-3
V: TRBV27
D: TRBD1
DNA: TGTGCCAGCAGTCCCCAACTGACAGGGGCAGATACGCAGTATTTT
CDR3: CASSPQLTGADTQYF

size: -
J: TRBJ1-5
V: TRBV27
D: TRBD1
DNA: TGTGCCAGCAGTTTATCCCGGGACAGCTATCAGCCCCAGCATTTT
CDR3: CASSLSRDSYQPQHF

size: few
J: TRBJ1-5
V: TRBV19
D: -
DNA: TGTGCCAGTAGTATAGTCGCGATGGGCAATCAGCCCCAGCATTTT
CDR3: CASSIVAMGNQPQHF

size: few
J: TRBJ1-4
V: TRBV15
D: TRBD1
DNA: TGTGCCACCAGCAGGGCGGGACAGGTTAATGAAAAACTGTTTTTT
CDR3: CATSRAGQVNEKLFF

size: few
J: TRBJ1-5
V: TRBV4-2
D: TRBD1
DNA: TGTGCCAGCAGACGGACAGGGGAGAGTAGGAGCAATCAGCCCCAGCATTTT
CDR3: CASRRTGESRSNQPQHF

size: few
J: TRBJ2-5
V: TRBV7-9
D: -
DNA: TGTGCCAGCAGCCCCGGGACTCACCCTGGGGAGACCCAGTACTTC
CDR3: CASSPGTHPGETQYF

size: -
J: TRBJ2-3
V: TRBV29-1
D: TRBD2
DNA: TGCAGCGTTGACTCTAGCGGGCGAAGCACAGATACGCAGTATTTT
CDR3: CSVDSSGRSTDTQYF

size: few
J: TRBJ1-1
V: TRBV18
D: -
DNA: TGTGCCAGCTCACCAAACTACAGGGCTACGGTGACTGAAGCTTTCTTT
CDR3: CASSPNYRATVTEAFF

size: -
J: TRBJ1-1
V: TRBV9
D: -
DNA: TGTGCCAGCAGCACTAGAGCGAACACTGAAGCTTTCTTT
CDR3: CASSTRANTEAFF

size: -
J: TRBJ1-5
V: TRBV4-1
D: TRBD1
DNA: TGCGCCAGCAGCCAGCTCGGGACAGTTAATCAGCCCCAGCATTTT
CDR3: CASSQLGTVNQPQHF

size: -
J: TRBJ1-2
V: TRBV28
D: TRBD1
DNA: TGTGCCAGCAGTTTGGTCAGGGGGACTGGCTACACCTTC
CDR3: CASSLVRGTGYTF

size: -
J: TRBJ1-5
V: TRBV2
D: TRBD1
DNA: TGTGCCAGCAGAAGGGACAGTTGGGGTCAGCCCCAGCATTTT
CDR3: CASRRDSWGQPQHF

size: few
J: TRBJ2-5
V: TRBV4-1
D: -
DNA: TGCGCCAGCAGCCAGAGAACAGGTGGGGAGACCCAGTACTTC
CDR3: CASSQRTGGETQYF

size: -
J: TRBJ2-5
V: TRBV19
D: TRBD1
DNA: TGTGCCAGTAGTCTCCAGGGGGCGGGGGAGACCCAGTACTTC
CDR3: CASSLQGAGETQYF

size: -
J: TRBJ2-2
V: TRBV11-2
D: TRBD2
DNA: TGTGCCAGCAGCATTAGCGGGAGTACCGGGGAGCTGTTTTTT
CDR3: CASSISGSTGELFF

size: few
J: TRBJ2-7
V: TRBV23-1
D: -
DNA: TGCGCCAGCAGTCAATCGAGGCCCGAAGCCTCCTACGAGCAGTACTTC
CDR3: CASSQSRPEASYEQYF

size: few
J: TRBJ1-5
V: TRBV29-1
D: TRBD1
DNA: TGCAGCGTTGCTAGGGGGCCGGGCAATCAGCCCCAGCATTTT
CDR3: CSVARGPGNQPQHF